Each of the 25 T cell receptor beta chains below was sequenced from the same sample in a study of monozygotic twins with inflammatory bowel disease. TCRdb re-called the 5' RACE reads and shows each CDR3 protein once, DNA omitted. In total, the table holds about 160,000 distinct CDR3 sequences. The sequencing input was blood. The receptors were gathered from a human donor with ulcerative colitis or Crohn's disease, or a healthy co-twin of an affected twin (not recorded which).

This rearrangement joins TRBV21-1 to TRBJ2-1; TCRdb's D gene call, TRBD2, goes unchecked for lack of DNA. TRBV21-1 is an annotated pseudogene. The CDR3 is 18 amino acids. CDR3 protein: CASSKRDKTSSGRNEQFF.

The chain joins TRBV20-1 to TRBJ2-7; the D gene TCRdb calls, TRBD1, cannot be checked with no DNA. This CDR3 has 12 residues. Germline lookup yields CDR1 DFQATT and CDR2 SNEGSKA (reference sequence). Here the CDR3 reads CSANRGTYEQYF.

CDR3 region: CSVDQGEYNEQFF. This chain connects TRBV29-1 to TRBJ2-1; TCRdb's assignment of TRBD1 cannot be checked, as there is no DNA. Germline V CDR1 and CDR2: SQVTM, ANQGSEA. The CDR3 covers 13 residues.

The J gene is TRBJ1-2, the V gene TRBV6-5; TCRdb designates TRBD1, a call that cannot be tested without DNA. Germline values: CDR1 MNHEY, CDR2 SVGAGI. The CDR3 length is 12 residues. The CDR3 sequence is CASSFDSYGYTF.

V and J are TRBV28 and TRBJ2-3; TCRdb reports TRBD1, a call that lacks DNA to check it against. This CDR3 contains 15 residues. Germline V gene data show CDR1 as MDHEN and CDR2 as SYDVKM. The CDR3 loop is CASSLSRGLGDTQYF.

The rearrangement joins TRBV18 to TRBJ1-4; TCRdb outputs TRBD1, but without DNA this stays unchecked. Per germline, CDR1 KGHSH and CDR2 LQKENI. The CDR3 covers 15 residues. CDR3 protein: CASSPLGQGIEKLFF.

The CDR3 spells CSARSTGGRETQYF. The chain employs TRBV20-1 and TRBJ2-5; TCRdb calls TRBD1, which cannot be checked without DNA. The length of the CDR3 is 14 residues. Germline assignment: CDR1 DFQATT and CDR2 SNEGSKA (reference sequence).

The rearrangement joins TRBV7-2 to TRBJ2-3; the TCRdb call, TRBD1, lacks DNA for checking. The CDR3 has 16 amino acids. Germline assignment: CDR1 SGHTA and CDR2 FQGNSA. The CDR3 sequence: CASSLNAGGAGDTQYF.

The chain links TRBV7-2 to TRBJ2-7; TCRdb indicates TRBD1, and absent DNA this call remains unverified. Germline CDR1 reads SGHTA; CDR2 reads FQGNSA. CDR3 length equals 15 residues. CDR3 amino acids: CASRTRPWGGYEQYF.

V is TRBV20-1 and J is TRBJ2-3; TCRdb gives TRBD2 as the D gene, but with no DNA this cannot be confirmed. The germline V gene has CDR1 DFQATT and CDR2 SNEGSKA (reference sequence). The CDR3 extends over 18 amino acids. CDR3 sequence reads: CSAEGLAGGGTSTDTQYF.

V gene TRBV7-2 combines with J gene TRBJ1-2; no DNA is available, so the TRBD1 call from TCRdb remains unchecked. Per the germline V gene, CDR1 is SGHTA and CDR2 is FQGNSA. The CDR3 length is 15 residues. Here the CDR3 reads CASSTKSGTGESYTF.

The CDR3 sequence is CSGLTRGKNTEAFF. The chain is built from TRBV20-1 and TRBJ1-1. The germline CDR1 and CDR2 sequences are DFQATT and SNEGSKA (reference sequence). The CDR3 totals 14 residues.

The rearrangement uses TRBV4-1 and TRBJ2-5. The CDR3 contains 14 residues. The germline V gene has CDR1 MGHRA and CDR2 YSYEKL. The CDR3 here is CASSQQGYQETQYF.

The J gene is TRBJ2-1, the V gene TRBV11-2; TCRdb indicates TRBD1, and absent DNA this call remains unverified. Germline V lookup: CDR1 SGHAT, CDR2 FQNNGV. The length of the CDR3 is 17 residues. The CDR3 reads CASSLGWGQGARNEQFF.

The genes are TRBV5-1 and TRBJ2-7; TCRdb names TRBD1, which stays unverified in the absence of DNA. This CDR3 is built from 15 residues. CDR1 is SGHRS, CDR2 YFSETQ, per germline. The chain's CDR3 is CASSPSQGAVYEQYF.

The chain couples TRBV12-3 or TRBV12-4 to TRBJ1-6. This CDR3 spans 12 amino acids. The CDR3 sequence: CASSFEGMILHF.

The J gene is TRBJ1-5, the V gene TRBV6-1; TCRdb proposes TRBD1, but this gene call is untestable without DNA. The germline gives CDR1 MNHNS, CDR2 SASEGT. The CDR3 has 15 residues. CDR3 sequence reads: CASSERGYSNQPQHF.

The chain has TRBV5-1 and TRBJ2-7. The CDR3 spans 14 residues. The germline gives CDR1 SGHRS, CDR2 YFSETQ. The CDR3 region is CASIWGWRYYEQYF.

The chain is built from TRBV10-3 and TRBJ1-3; TCRdb's D call of TRBD1 is untestable without DNA. Germline V gene lookup returns CDR1 ENHRY and CDR2 SYGVKD. This CDR3 contains 14 residues. Here the CDR3 reads CAISPTGTGNTIYF.

The rearrangement links TRBV10-1 to TRBJ2-2. The germline gives CDR1 WNHNN, CDR2 SYGVQD (reference sequence). This CDR3 has 14 residues. The CDR3 region is CASSESTETGELFF.

CDR3 in amino acids: CASSPPNSGSLDTQYF. The V and J genes are TRBV18 and TRBJ2-3; the TCRdb call, TRBD2, lacks DNA for checking. The germline gives CDR1 KGHSH, CDR2 LQKENI. CDR3 length: 16 residues.

The chain joins TRBV20-1 to TRBJ2-1; TCRdb picks TRBD2, but there is no DNA to check that call. Germline V lookup: CDR1 DFQATT, CDR2 SNEGSKA (reference sequence). CDR3 length equals 16 residues. CDR3 in amino acids: CSAVSGRSAAYNEQFF.

The CDR3 protein is CSARASPSYGYTF. The gene calls are TRBV20-1 and TRBJ1-2. CDR3 length: 13 residues. Germline lookup yields CDR1 DFQATT and CDR2 SNEGSKA (reference sequence).

The chain combines TRBV29-1 with TRBJ1-2; no DNA is available, so the TRBD1 call from TCRdb remains unchecked. Germline-derived CDR1 and CDR2 are SQVTM and ANQGSEA. The CDR3 spans 12 residues. CDR3 protein: CSVGDRAYGYTF.

V is TRBV6-5 and J is TRBJ1-3. CDR3 length: 15 residues. Germline CDR1 reads MNHEY; CDR2 reads SVGAGI. The CDR3 reads CASSFRQGSGDTIYF.